The 20 T cell receptor beta chains below all came from one sample that was sequenced in a study of cytomegalovirus exposure and HLA in healthy donors. Researchers ran the PCR with 60 Vbeta and 13 Jbeta primers. Sequencing was performed with immunoSEQ multiplex PCR; in TCRdb, only in-frame clones are kept and a portion is missing. Its clone listing holds roughly 120,000 clones. The material sequenced was PBMCs. Receptor source: a man between 25 and 39 years old in good health and CMV-seronegative.

V and J are TRBV28 and TRBJ2-1; tentative D call: TRBD2 (6 bases). Germline V gene lookup returns CDR1 MDHEN and CDR2 SYDVKM. The V end lost 5 bases, the J end lost 4 bases, and 21 bases lay between the germline ends. This CDR3 region has 17 residues. The DNA for the CDR3 is TGTGCCAGCAGTCCCAGACTAGGGCCTGGAGGGTACAATGAGCAGTTCTTC. It specifies CASSPRLGPGGYNEQFF.

The V call is TRBV14, the J call TRBJ2-5; D is uncertain. The CDR3 loop spans 13 amino acids. The ends were cut back, 0 bases at V and 4 bases at J, with 6 bases in the middle. Germline CDR1 reads SGHDN; CDR2 reads FVKESK. The CDR3 loop is CASSQELVETQYF. For the CDR3, the DNA is TGTGCCAGCAGCCAAGAACTCGTAGAGACCCAGTACTTC.

The chain employs TRBV29-1 and TRBJ2-7, with 7 nucleotides matching TRBD1. From germline, CDR1 is SQVTM and CDR2 ANQGSEA. After removal of 4 bases from V and 3 bases from J, the junction contained 6 bases not matched to a gene. The CDR3 has 13 residues. This chain's CDR3 is CSVVPRDSYEQYF. The CDR3, as DNA: TGCAGCGTTGTTCCCCGGGACAGCTACGAGCAGTACTTC.

V usage is TRBV7-9 and J usage is TRBJ2-7; D unresolved. The CDR3 totals 13 residues. Germline values: CDR1 SEHNR, CDR2 FQNEAQ (reference sequence). The V and J ends lost 2 bases and 1 base respectively, with 6 bases between them. CDR3 sequence (DNA): TGTGCCAGCAGCTTAAGCATTTCCTACGAGCAGTACTTC. Encoded protein: CASSLSISYEQYF.

The V and J genes are TRBV5-6 and TRBJ2-1, with 7 bases that match TRBD2. With 0 bases clipped from V and 8 bases from J, the junction kept 8 bases outside the gene matches. Germline V lookup: CDR1 SGHDT, CDR2 YYEEEE. The CDR3 spans 15 residues. CDR3 sequence reads: CASSLVFAGVDEQFF. Written as DNA, the CDR3 is TGTGCCAGCAGCTTGGTTTTTGCGGGAGTAGATGAGCAGTTCTTC.

The V call is TRBV11-3, the J call TRBJ1-1; 7 nucleotides match TRBD1. The germline V gene encodes CDR1 SGHNT and CDR2 YENEEA. This CDR3 spans 13 amino acids. Trimming at V came to 5 bases and at J to 5 bases, leaving 5 bases not matched to a gene. CDR3 bases: TGTGCCAGCAGCCCGGACAGGTTTACTGAAGCTTTCTTT. This translates into CASSPDRFTEAFF.

The chain uses TRBV27 and TRBJ2-2, with 12 bases fitting TRBD2. Germline V gives CDR1 MNHEY, CDR2 SMNVEV (reference sequence). The CDR3 is 15 amino acids. V was pared by 6 bases and J by 5 bases, with 4 bases of the junction left unmatched. CDR3 bases: TGTGCCAGCAGCCCGACTAGCGGGAGAACCGGGGAGCTGTTTTTT. Amino acid sequence: CASSPTSGRTGELFF.

V and J are TRBV5-1 and TRBJ2-7; 12 nucleotides line up with TRBD2. The CDR3 covers 16 residues. Germline V gene data show CDR1 as SGHRS and CDR2 as YFSETQ. Trimming at V came to 4 bases and at J to 3 bases, leaving 8 bases not matched to a gene. The CDR3 region has the DNA TGCGCCAGCAGCCCCCGACTGACTAGCGGGAGCTACGAGCAGTACTTC. Amino acids: CASSPRLTSGSYEQYF.

CDR3 bases: TGTGCCAGCAGCGCCGGACTAGCGGGAGGAGATACGCAGTATTTT. It encodes CASSAGLAGGDTQYF. This rearrangement joins TRBV7-2 to TRBJ2-3; TRBD2 matches at 14 bases. V gave up 5 bases and J gave up 5 bases; unmatched junction bases: 3. Germline values: CDR1 SGHTA, CDR2 FQGNSA. The CDR3 consists of 15 residues.

The J gene is TRBJ2-1, the V gene TRBV28; 10 bases fit TRBD2. The trim removed 5 bases at V and 6 bases at J, leaving 10 bases unmatched. The germline gives CDR1 MDHEN, CDR2 SYDVKM. The CDR3 has 16 amino acids. CDR3 loop: CASSLLAGGPGNEQFF. The CDR3 bases are TGTGCCAGCAGTCTATTAGCGGGAGGTCCGGGCAATGAGCAGTTCTTC.

The chain employs TRBV5-1 and TRBJ2-7; 8 positions match TRBD2. The CDR3 totals 17 residues. V lost 0 bases and J lost 3; bases outside the gene matches: 11. CDR1 is SGHRS, CDR2 YFSETQ, per germline. CDR3 sequence reads: CASSLAGGAVPDYEQYF. CDR3 in DNA: TGCGCCAGCAGCTTGGCCGGGGGGGCCGTCCCGGACTACGAGCAGTACTTC.

V is TRBV6-1 and J is TRBJ2-7, with D possibly TRBD2 on 6 matching bases. From germline, CDR1 is MNHNS and CDR2 SASEGT. V gave up 3 bases and J gave up 0 bases, with 9 bases separating them. CDR3 length: 14 amino acids. CDR3 loop: CASSDERVSYEQYF. In nucleotides, the CDR3 is TGTGCCAGCAGTGACGAGCGGGTCTCCTACGAGCAGTACTTC.

The chain joins TRBV29-1 to TRBJ2-7; the D is unclear. Germline V gives CDR1 SQVTM, CDR2 ANQGSEA. V was shortened by 7 bases and J by 3 bases, with 13 bases between the two germline ends. There are 12 residues in the CDR3. The CDR3, as DNA: TGCAGCGCAAGTCTCAGTGTCTACGAGCAGTACTTC. It translates to CSASLSVYEQYF.

This chain uses TRBV25-1 with TRBJ2-1; D is ambiguous. CDR1 and CDR2 from the germline V gene are MGHDK and SYGVNS. This CDR3 is 13 amino acids long. V was shortened by 5 bases and J by 4 bases, with 9 bases between the two germline ends. The CDR3 spells CASSFADYNEQFF. The CDR3 coding sequence is TGTGCCAGCAGTTTTGCGGATTACAATGAGCAGTTCTTC.

V gene TRBV29-1 combines with J gene TRBJ1-2; 9 nucleotides match TRBD1. In germline, CDR1 is SQVTM, CDR2 ANQGSEA. The CDR3 totals 11 residues. After removal of 7 bases from V and 8 bases from J, the junction contained 5 bases not matched to a gene. The CDR3 is CSGTGDGGYTF. The CDR3 nucleotides read TGCAGCGGGACAGGGGACGGAGGCTACACCTTC.

CDR3 sequence: CASSSLAGASNEQFF. The CDR3 coding sequence is TGTGCCAGCAGTTCACTAGCGGGAGCGTCCAATGAGCAGTTCTTC. The chain recombines TRBV28 with TRBJ2-1; 11 nucleotides line up with TRBD2. Germline CDR1 MDHEN, CDR2 SYDVKM. After removal of 4 bases from V and 6 bases from J, the junction contained 5 bases not matched to a gene. The CDR3 has 15 amino acids.

The rearrangement links TRBV7-3 to TRBJ2-7; maybe TRBD1 (6 bases). V was cut by 2 bases and J by 0 bases, with 8 bases left in between. Germline V gene data show CDR1 as SGHTA and CDR2 as FQGTGA. This CDR3 contains 14 residues. The CDR3 coding sequence is TGTGCCAGCAGCTTACAGGGGTACTCCTACGAGCAGTACTTC. Protein sequence: CASSLQGYSYEQYF. Based on the CDR3 plus reference TRBV7-3 and TRBJ2-7, the full variable domain is GAGVSQTPSNKVTEKGKYVELRCDPISGHTALYWYRQSLGQGPEFLIYFQGTGAADDSGLPNDRFFAVRPEGSVSTLKIQRTERGDSAVYLCASSLQGYSYEQYFGPGTRLTVT.

This rearrangement joins TRBV30 to TRBJ2-2; 7 bases line up with TRBD2. With 0 bases clipped from V and 7 bases from J, the junction kept 5 bases outside the gene matches. CDR1 and CDR2 (germline): GTSNPN, SVGIG (reference sequence). CDR3 size: 14 residues. The CDR3 region has the DNA TGTGCCTGGAGTGTACTGCGGGAGCACGGGGAGCTGTTTTTT. As protein: CAWSVLREHGELFF.

The chain is built from TRBV2 and TRBJ2-1, with 7 positions matching TRBD1. Germline CDR1 is SNHLY and CDR2 is FYNNEI. The length of the CDR3 is 14 residues. Trimming at V came to 4 bases and at J to 5 bases, leaving 5 bases not matched to a gene. DNA of the CDR3: TGTGCCAGCAGTGCAGGGGGAAAAAACAATGAGCAGTTCTTC. It translates to CASSAGGKNNEQFF.

This chain uses TRBV6-1 with TRBJ1-3; D might be TRBD1 (6 bases). Germline CDR1 and CDR2: MNHNS and SASEGT. This CDR3 has 15 amino acids. Trimming cost V 5 bases and J 2 bases, with 13 bases left between them. The CDR3 region is CASSWEGGTGNTIYF. Written as DNA, the CDR3 is TGTGCCAGCAGTTGGGAGGGGGGCACTGGAAACACCATATATTTT.